The 20 T cell receptor beta chains given below trace back to one sample, sequenced in a study of OX40 agonist ivuxolimab in advanced cancers. Measured with immunoSEQ multiplex PCR; TCRdb has only the in-frame clones, and not every one. Among some 47,000 clones listed, more than 70% were seen once. The sequencing used CD4+ or CD8+ T cells sorted from blood, collected in a trial of the OX40 agonist ivuxolimab. The receptors stem from an adult with an advanced solid tumor such as melanoma, head and neck, liver or kidney cancer.

In its sample, this clone was seen once. The rearrangement joins TRBV6-1 to TRBJ2-7; no clear D gene. V was trimmed by 5 bases and J by 6 bases, leaving 14 bases between them. The CDR3 loop spans 13 amino acids. CDR1 and CDR2 from the germline V gene are MNHNS and SASEGT. Here the CDR3 reads CASSLTNLSEQYF. The CDR3 DNA reads TGTGCCAGCAGTTTGACGAACCTGTCCGAGCAGTACTTC.

CDR3: CATGQGDLNTNTGELFF. For the CDR3, the DNA is TGTGCCACGGGACAGGGGGACCTAAACACGAACACCGGGGAGCTGTTTTTT. The chain combines TRBV10-3 with TRBJ2-2; 11 bases match TRBD1. Germline CDR1 is ENHRY and CDR2 is SYGVKD. J was trimmed by 0 bases and V by 10 bases; bases with no gene match: 10. The length of the CDR3 is 17 residues.

The rearrangement joins TRBV5-6 to TRBJ1-5; D gene unclear. The length of the CDR3 is 14 residues. The germline V and J ends were trimmed by 6 bases and 0 bases, with 10 bases remaining between them. Germline V gene sequence: CDR1 SGHDT, CDR2 YYEEEE. The CDR3 DNA reads TGTGCCAGCAAATTAGGATATAGCAATCAGCCCCAGCATTTT. This encodes CASKLGYSNQPQHF.

This chain joins TRBV6-5 and TRBJ2-1; 7 nucleotides line up with TRBD1. CDR3 length: 14 residues. Germline CDR1 MNHEY, CDR2 SVGAGI. V dropped 0 bases and J dropped 6; count of bases not matched to a gene: 2. Here the CDR3 DNA reads TGTGCCAGCAGTTACTCGAGGGGGCTCAATGAGCAGTTCTTC. Translated: CASSYSRGLNEQFF.

The chain joins TRBV7-2 to TRBJ2-5; 8 positions agree with TRBD1. The CDR3 covers 14 residues. From germline, CDR1 is SGHTA and CDR2 FQGNSA. V dropped 0 bases and J dropped 4; count of bases not matched to a gene: 1. CDR3 loop: CASSLAQGAETQYF. CDR3 nucleotides: TGTGCCAGCAGCTTAGCCCAGGGGGCAGAGACCCAGTACTTC.

The chain links TRBV7-9 to TRBJ2-4; possibly TRBD1 for D (5 bases). The CDR3 sequence is 17 residues long. Germline V lookup: CDR1 SEHNR, CDR2 FQNEAQ (reference sequence). The germline V and J ends were trimmed by 5 bases and 0 bases, with 17 bases remaining between them. In DNA form, the CDR3 reads TGTGCCAGCAGCCCCGACAGACCTATACTAGCCAAAAACATTCAGTACTTC. This gives the protein CASSPDRPILAKNIQYF. Looking up the rest from reference TRBV7-9 and TRBJ2-4 gives the full variable domain: DTGVSQNPRHKITKRGQNVTFRCDPISEHNRLYWYRQTLGQGPEFLTYFQNEAQLEKSRLLSDRFSAERPKGSFSTLEIQRTEQGDSAMYLCASSPDRPILAKNIQYFGAGTRLSVL.

The genes are TRBV27 and TRBJ2-3; 7 bases map to TRBD1. The germline CDR1 and CDR2 sequences are MNHEY and SMNVEV (reference sequence). Trimming cost V 0 bases and J 6 bases; bases outside gene matches: 9. There are 16 residues in the CDR3. In DNA form, the CDR3 reads TGTGCCAGCAGTTTATCCCTAGGGGGCGCCGGGGATACGCAGTATTTT. Encoded protein: CASSLSLGGAGDTQYF.

The V gene is TRBV2, the J gene TRBJ2-2; D ambiguous. V was pared by 4 bases and J by 4 bases, with 16 bases between. This CDR3 spans 16 amino acids. Germline V gene sequence: CDR1 SNHLY, CDR2 FYNNEI. CDR3 sequence: CASSARTTRGTGELFF. The CDR3 DNA reads as TGTGCCAGCAGTGCTAGAACCACGAGAGGCACCGGGGAGCTGTTTTTT.

This chain links TRBV10-2 with TRBJ2-1, with D possibly matching TRBD2 (6 bases). V lost 6 bases, J lost 9 bases, and 9 bases lay in between. The CDR3 spans 11 residues. Germline loops: CDR1 WSHSY, CDR2 SAAADI. This CDR3 is CASSLASEQFF. The CDR3 nucleotides are TGCGCCAGCAGCCTAGCGAGTGAGCAGTTCTTC.

V and J are TRBV10-3 and TRBJ2-2, with 7 nucleotides matching TRBD2. The CDR3 sequence is 16 residues long. In germline, CDR1 is ENHRY, CDR2 SYGVKD. J gave up 4 bases and V 3 bases, and 8 bases lay outside the gene matches. The CDR3 reads CAISDRGRAVTGELFF. DNA for the CDR3: TGTGCCATCAGTGATCGAGGGAGGGCGGTCACCGGGGAGCTGTTTTTT.

The chain has TRBV5-1 and TRBJ2-1; 10 bases are shared with TRBD2. CDR3 length equals 15 residues. Germline V CDR1 and CDR2: SGHRS, YFSETQ. V lost 3 bases and J lost 10; bases outside the gene matches: 10. CDR3 DNA: TGCGCCAGCAGCTCCGGACTAGCGGAAAACCCGGAGCAGTTCTTC. It translates to CASSSGLAENPEQFF. Combining the CDR3 with reference TRBV5-1 and TRBJ2-1 gives the whole variable domain KAGVTQTPRYLIKTRGQQVTLSCSPISGHRSVSWYQQTPGQGLQFLFEYFSETQRNKGNFPGRFSGRQFSNSRSEMNVSTLELGDSALYLCASSSGLAENPEQFFGPGTRLTVL.

Comment on this clone: At the DNA level, this CDR3 is encoded by other sequences in the same sample as well. V is TRBV15 and J is TRBJ2-7; TRBD2 agrees at 10 bases. CDR3 length: 14 residues. The ends lost 4 bases at V and 4 bases at J; junction bases unmatched: 4. Germline CDR1 is LNHNV and CDR2 is YYDKDF (reference sequence). As DNA, the CDR3 is TGTGCCACCAGCAATCTAGCGGGAGTGTACGAGCAGTACTTC. Translation gives CATSNLAGVYEQYF.

The rearrangement uses TRBV7-7 and TRBJ2-6, with D maybe TRBD2 (5 bases). The CDR3 length is 15 residues. The V gene lost 5 bases and the J gene lost 0 bases, with 8 bases spanning the gap. The V gene's germline CDR1 is SSHAT and CDR2 FNYEAQ (reference sequence). The CDR3 loop reads CASSPEGSGANVLTF. The CDR3 coding sequence is TGTGCCAGCAGCCCCGAGGGCTCTGGGGCCAACGTCCTGACTTTC.

This clone was observed once. The gene calls are TRBV16 and TRBJ1-4, with unresolved D. V was clipped by 4 bases and J by 5 bases, with 5 bases between them. Germline V gives CDR1 KGHSY, CDR2 FQNENV. The CDR3 length is 12 residues. This CDR3 is CASSLVNEKLFF. CDR3 nucleotides: TGTGCCAGCAGCCTGGTCAATGAAAAACTGTTTTTT.

This chain connects TRBV5-6 to TRBJ2-3, with a tentative D call TRBD2 (7 bases). The V end was cut by 7 bases, the J end by 1 base, with 16 bases between. Germline CDR1 is SGHDT and CDR2 is YYEEEE. The CDR3 covers 15 residues. CDR3 protein: CASDRREHRTDTQYF. The CDR3 DNA reads TGTGCCAGCGACAGGCGGGAGCATCGCACAGATACGCAGTATTTT.

This clone was observed a handful of times. The chain couples TRBV27 to TRBJ1-1; D is possibly TRBD1 (6 bases). CDR3 length: 15 amino acids. The germline V gene encodes CDR1 MNHEY and CDR2 SMNVEV (reference sequence). Trimming cost V 3 bases and J 6 bases, with 17 bases left between them. The chain's CDR3 is CASSFRPGVEAEAFF. As DNA, the CDR3 is TGTGCCAGCAGTTTTAGGCCAGGGGTCGAGGCTGAAGCTTTCTTT.

DNA for the CDR3: TGTGCCAGCAGCGCCGGGGACAGGGGGCAAGAGACCCAGTACTTC. Translating it yields CASSAGDRGQETQYF. The rearrangement uses TRBV9 and TRBJ2-5; 11 nucleotides match TRBD1. Losses at the gene ends were 3 bases for V and 2 bases for J; bases not matched to a gene: 3. CDR3 length: 15 amino acids. Germline V gene sequence: CDR1 SGDLS, CDR2 YYNGEE.

The chain uses TRBV19 and TRBJ2-1; TRBD2 matches 15 bases. The germline CDR1 and CDR2 sequences are LNHDA and SQIVND (reference sequence). J gave up 9 bases and V 1 base, and 4 bases lay outside the gene matches. The CDR3 runs 16 residues. This CDR3 is CASSIAGLAGGVEQFF. CDR3 bases: TGTGCCAGTAGTATAGCGGGACTAGCGGGAGGAGTTGAGCAGTTCTTC.

The chain couples TRBV7-8 to TRBJ1-1; perhaps TRBD1 as D (5 bases). The germline CDR1 and CDR2 sequences are SGHVS and FQNEAQ. The CDR3 has 15 residues. Trimming stripped 8 bases from V and 0 bases from J, with 16 bases between. CDR3 region: CASRLWDGMNTEAFF. The CDR3 DNA is TGTGCCAGCCGTCTATGGGACGGCATGAACACTGAAGCTTTCTTT.

This clone was observed a handful of times. This sequence joins TRBV6-5 and TRBJ1-2; no definite D call. V dropped 11 bases and J dropped 3 bases, with 10 bases sitting between them. CDR1 and CDR2 from the germline V gene are MNHEY and SVGAGI. This CDR3 contains 11 residues. The CDR3 here is CASYGHYGYTF. In DNA, the CDR3 is TGTGCCTCTTACGGTCACTATGGCTACACCTTC.